This T cell receptor (beta chain) was recorded in a study of blood T cell repertoires in COVID-19. Study-level background: Acute and convalescent COVID-19 specimens originated in the United States, Italy and Spain. Sources were T cells, B-cell-depleted T cells, or PBMCs; the material itself was cDNA or gDNA.

This CDR3 contains 14 residues. V was clipped by 5 bases and J by 4 bases, with 13 bases between them. Germline assignment: CDR1 SGHAT and CDR2 FQNNGV. Per the study methods: Cell counts per sample came from amplifying reference gene primers. Data came from immunoSEQ multiplex PCR; TCRdb stores just in-frame clones and leaves some out. V and J calls and clone size are as listed in that table; D and trimming were resolved from the DNA. The sample has 130,000 to 150,000 clones; 88% are singletons. The rearrangement links TRBV11-2 to TRBJ2-3; tentatively, D is TRBD1 (5 bases). This clonotype was sampled from a human donor in a cohort sampled during active COVID-19. The sequenced material came from peripheral blood. The CDR3 spells CASSPTAVSDTQYF. The DNA of the CDR3 is TGTGCCAGCAGCCCGACAGCAGTTTCAGATACGCAGTATTTT.